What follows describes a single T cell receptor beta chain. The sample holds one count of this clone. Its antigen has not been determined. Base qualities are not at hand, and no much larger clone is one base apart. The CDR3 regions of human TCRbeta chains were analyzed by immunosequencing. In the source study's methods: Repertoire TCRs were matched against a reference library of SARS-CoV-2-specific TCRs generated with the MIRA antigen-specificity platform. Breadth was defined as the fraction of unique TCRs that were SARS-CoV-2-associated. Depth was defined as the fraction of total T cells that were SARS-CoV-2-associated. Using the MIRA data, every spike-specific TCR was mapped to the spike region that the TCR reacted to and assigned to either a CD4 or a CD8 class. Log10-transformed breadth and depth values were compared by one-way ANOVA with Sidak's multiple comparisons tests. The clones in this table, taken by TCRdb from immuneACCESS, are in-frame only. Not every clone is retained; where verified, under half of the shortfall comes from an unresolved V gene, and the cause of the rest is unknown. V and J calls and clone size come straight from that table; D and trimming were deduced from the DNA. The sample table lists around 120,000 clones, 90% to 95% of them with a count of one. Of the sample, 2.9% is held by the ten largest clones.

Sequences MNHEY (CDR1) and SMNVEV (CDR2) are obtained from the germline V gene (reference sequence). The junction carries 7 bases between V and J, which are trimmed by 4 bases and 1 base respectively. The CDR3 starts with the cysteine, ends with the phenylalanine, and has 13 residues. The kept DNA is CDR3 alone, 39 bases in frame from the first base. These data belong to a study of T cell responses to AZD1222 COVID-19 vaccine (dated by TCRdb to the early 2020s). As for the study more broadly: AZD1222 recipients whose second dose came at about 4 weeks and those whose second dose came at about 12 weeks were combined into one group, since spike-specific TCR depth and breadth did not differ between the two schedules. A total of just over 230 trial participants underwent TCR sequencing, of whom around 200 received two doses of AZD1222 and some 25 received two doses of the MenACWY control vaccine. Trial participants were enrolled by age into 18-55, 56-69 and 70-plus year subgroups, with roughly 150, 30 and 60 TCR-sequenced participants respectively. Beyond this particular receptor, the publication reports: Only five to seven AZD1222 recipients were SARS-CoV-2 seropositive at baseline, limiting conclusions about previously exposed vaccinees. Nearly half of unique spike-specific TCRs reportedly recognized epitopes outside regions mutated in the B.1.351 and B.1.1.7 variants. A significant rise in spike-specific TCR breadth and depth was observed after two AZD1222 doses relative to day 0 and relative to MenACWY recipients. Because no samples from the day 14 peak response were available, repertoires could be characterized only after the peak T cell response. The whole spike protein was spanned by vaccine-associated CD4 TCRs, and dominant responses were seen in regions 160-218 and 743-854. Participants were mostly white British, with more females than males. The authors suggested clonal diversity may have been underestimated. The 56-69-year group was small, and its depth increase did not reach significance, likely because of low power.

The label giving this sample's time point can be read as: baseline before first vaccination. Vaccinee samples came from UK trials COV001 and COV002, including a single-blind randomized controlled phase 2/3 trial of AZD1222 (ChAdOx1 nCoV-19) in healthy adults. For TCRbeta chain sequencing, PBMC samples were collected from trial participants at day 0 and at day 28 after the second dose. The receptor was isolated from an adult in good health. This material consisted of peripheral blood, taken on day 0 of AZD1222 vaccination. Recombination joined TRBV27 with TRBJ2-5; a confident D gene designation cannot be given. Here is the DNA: TGTGCCAGCAGTTCCCAGATCCAAGAGACCCAGTACTTC. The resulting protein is CASSSQIQETQYF.